A single sample gave rise to the 16 T cell receptor beta chains below, sequenced in a study of blood T cell repertoires in COVID-19. TCRdb's copy holds only in-frame clones and misses some; the assay was immunoSEQ multiplex PCR. The sample comprises 260,000 or so clones, about four fifths of which are singletons, and 5% to 6% rests with the top ten. The sequenced material came from peripheral blood. These receptors were obtained from a man aged 80 or over with acute or convalescent COVID-19.

This clone occurred a few times. This specimen includes other DNA sequences encoding the same CDR3. The chain recombines TRBV19 with TRBJ2-7; 8 bases fit TRBD2. CDR1 and CDR2 from the germline V gene are LNHDA and SQIVND (reference sequence). The CDR3 is 14 amino acids. The junction had 1 base not matched to a gene; V was cut back by 3 bases and J by 0 bases. This chain's CDR3 is CASSIGTSSYEQYF. In DNA form, the CDR3 reads TGTGCCAGTAGTATCGGGACTAGCTCCTACGAGCAGTACTTC.

The rearrangement joins TRBV2 to TRBJ1-1, with D perhaps TRBD1 (6 bases). The germline V gene has CDR1 SNHLY and CDR2 FYNNEI. Trimming took off 5 bases at V and 1 base at J, with 11 bases between the two ends. CDR3 length: 14 amino acids. The chain's CDR3 is CASSRGGRNTEAFF. CDR3 DNA: TGTGCCAGCAGTCGGGGGGGCAGGAACACTGAAGCTTTCTTT. Complete variable domain (other parts from reference TRBV2 and TRBJ1-1): EPEVTQTPSHQVTQMGQEVILRCVPISNHLYFYWYRQILGQKVEFLVSFYNNEISEKSEIFDDQFSVERPDGSNFTLKIRSTKLEDSAMYFCASSRGGRNTEAFFGQGTRLTVV.

The V gene is TRBV11-2, the J gene TRBJ1-1; D not resolved. The CDR3 totals 14 residues. The V gene lost 5 bases and the J gene lost 5 bases, with 15 bases spanning the gap. CDR1 and CDR2 (germline): SGHAT, FQNNGV. CDR3 sequence (DNA): TGTGCCAGCAGCGAGGGCAGGACTAGTACTGAAGCTTTCTTT. This encodes CASSEGRTSTEAFF.

Ten or more counts support this clone. The rearrangement links TRBV7-8 to TRBJ2-7; 7 bases agree with TRBD1. The CDR3 length is 16 residues. Per germline, CDR1 SGHVS and CDR2 FQNEAQ. The V gene end was trimmed by 1 base and the J gene end by 6 bases; junction bases not matched to a gene: 12. DNA of the CDR3: TGTGCCAGCAGCTTAGGGACAGGTTTGATATTGGGCGAGCAGTACTTC. This encodes CASSLGTGLILGEQYF.

The chain carries TRBV28 and TRBJ2-5; TRBD1 matches at 7 bases. V lost 3 bases and J lost 6; bases outside the gene matches: 7. CDR1 is MDHEN, CDR2 SYDVKM, per germline. This CDR3 has 14 amino acids. This CDR3 reads CASSLVGGIKTQYF. CDR3 DNA: TGTGCCAGCAGTTTGGTAGGGGGCATAAAGACCCAGTACTTC.

The CDR3 bases are TGCGCCAGCAGTGAGAGGGGAATGGGAGGCTACACCTTC. Encoded protein: CASSERGMGGYTF. The chain recombines TRBV10-1 with TRBJ1-2, with TRBD1 as a possible D gene (5 bases). The CDR3 covers 13 residues. V shed 2 bases and J shed 8 bases, with 12 bases lying between them. Germline V CDR1 and CDR2: WNHNN, SYGVQD (reference sequence).

The V and J genes are TRBV18 and TRBJ2-7; TRBD1 matches 7 bases. From germline, CDR1 is KGHSH and CDR2 LQKENI. The CDR3 runs to 14 residues. The ends lost 6 bases at V and 3 bases at J; junction bases unmatched: 8. The CDR3 protein is CASSSGTESYEQYF. CDR3 bases: TGTGCCAGCTCGTCCGGGACAGAGAGCTACGAGCAGTACTTC.

The V gene is TRBV5-4, the J gene TRBJ1-1; D gene ambiguous. The V gene's germline CDR1 is SGHNT and CDR2 YYREEE (reference sequence). The CDR3 has 14 residues. V lost 1 base and J lost 1, with 8 bases in between. The CDR3 nucleotides read TGTGCCAGCAGCTTGCCCCTCAGGAACACTGAAGCTTTCTTT. Translated: CASSLPLRNTEAFF. Complete variable domain (other parts from reference TRBV5-4 and TRBJ1-1): ETGVTQSPTHLIKTRGQQVTLRCSSQSGHNTVSWYQQALGQGPQFIFQYYREEENGRGNFPPRFSGLQFPNYSSELNVNALELDDSALYLCASSLPLRNTEAFFGQGTRLTVV.

V gene TRBV7-9 combines with J gene TRBJ2-2, with a possible D match to TRBD2 (6 bases). The CDR3 totals 18 residues. The V end was cut by 2 bases, the J end by 5 bases, with 21 bases between. Per the germline V gene, CDR1 is SEHNR and CDR2 is FQNEAQ (reference sequence). CDR3 bases: TGTGCCAGCAGCTTATCTGGCGGGGTTCCTTTAAAGACCGGGGAGCTGTTTTTT. Protein product: CASSLSGGVPLKTGELFF. Full variable domain (outside the CDR3, taken from reference TRBV7-9 and TRBJ2-2): DTGVSQNPRHKITKRGQNVTFRCDPISEHNRLYWYRQTLGQGPEFLTYFQNEAQLEKSRLLSDRFSAERPKGSFSTLEIQRTEQGDSAMYLCASSLSGGVPLKTGELFFGEGSRLTVL.

The chain carries TRBV9 and TRBJ2-7; weak D call: TRBD2 (7 bases). V gave up 0 bases and J gave up 6 bases, with 19 bases separating them. The germline V gene encodes CDR1 SGDLS and CDR2 YYNGEE. The CDR3 extends over 16 amino acids. The CDR3 region has the DNA TGTGCCAGCAGCGTAGAAGGGCGGGGGACAATCGGCGAGCAGTACTTC. Its protein product is CASSVEGRGTIGEQYF.

The V gene is TRBV5-1, the J gene TRBJ2-1, with 7 nucleotides matching TRBD2. V lost 4 bases, J lost 5 bases, and 6 bases stayed unmatched. In germline, CDR1 is SGHRS, CDR2 YFSETQ. There are 14 residues in the CDR3. CDR3 nucleotides: TGCGCCAGCAGCATCGGACTAGGTAACAATGAGCAGTTCTTC. It is translated as CASSIGLGNNEQFF.

The chain recombines TRBV19 with TRBJ1-6; TRBD1 agrees at 8 bases. There are 14 residues in the CDR3. Trimming at V came to 6 bases and at J to 7 bases, leaving 5 bases not matched to a gene. Germline V gene data show CDR1 as LNHDA and CDR2 as SQIVND (reference sequence). The CDR3 here is CASSDRGLNSPLHF. CDR3 in DNA: TGTGCCAGTAGCGACAGGGGACTGAATTCACCCCTCCACTTT.

J is TRBJ2-7 and V is TRBV10-3; D possibly corresponds to TRBD2 (7 bases). The germline V gene encodes CDR1 ENHRY and CDR2 SYGVKD. The germline V and J ends were trimmed by 0 bases and 2 bases, with 11 bases remaining between them. The CDR3 totals 15 residues. CDR3 coding DNA: TGTGCCATCAGTGAGTCGGGGGGGCCGGCCTACGAGCAGTACTTC. Translated, it gives CAISESGGPAYEQYF.

The chain couples TRBV6-5 to TRBJ1-2; D gene ambiguous. Deletions cut 6 bases from V and 8 bases from J, with 16 bases between. The CDR3 has 13 residues. In germline, CDR1 is MNHEY, CDR2 SVGAGI. The CDR3 spells CASRPSQPGGYTF. In DNA, the CDR3 is TGTGCCAGCAGACCTTCCCAACCGGGAGGCTACACCTTC.

This rearrangement joins TRBV28 to TRBJ2-2, with D possibly matching TRBD2 (5 bases). The CDR3 runs to 16 residues. CDR1 MDHEN and CDR2 SYDVKM come from the germline V gene. Trimming shortened V by 7 bases and J by 5 bases, and 20 bases separated the two germline ends. The CDR3, as DNA: TGTGCCAGCACCCACAGCGCCCCGAGGGATACCGGGGAGCTGTTTTTT. It codes for CASTHSAPRDTGELFF.

V and J are TRBV5-1 and TRBJ1-3; D remains ambiguous. CDR3 size: 13 residues. CDR1 SGHRS and CDR2 YFSETQ come from the germline V gene. Trimming took 3 bases from V and 3 from J, leaving 7 bases between them. The CDR3 spells CASSSENGNTIYF. The CDR3 DNA reads TGCGCCAGCAGCTCAGAAAATGGAAACACCATATATTTT.